Below, 24 T cell receptor beta chains from the same sample are listed, as sequenced in a study of blood T cell repertoires in COVID-19. Measured with immunoSEQ multiplex PCR; TCRdb has only the in-frame clones, and not every one. The sample shows 150,000 to 200,000 clones, about 85% of them seen only once. The sample was PBMCs or T cells enriched from blood (not recorded which). The source of these receptors is a woman in her fifties or sixties who had recovered from COVID-19.

The chain is built from TRBV28 and TRBJ1-2, with a possible D match to TRBD1 (5 bases). CDR3 size: 15 residues. Trimming left V 2 bases short and J 8 bases short, with 18 bases between. Germline V gene data show CDR1 as MDHEN and CDR2 as SYDVKM. Written as DNA, the CDR3 is TGTGCCAGCAGTTTAGGAGGAGGGGAGTCGTCGGGCTACACCTTC. It encodes CASSLGGGESSGYTF.

A few counts support this clone. The chain uses TRBV7-8 and TRBJ1-4; D unresolved. There are 18 residues in the CDR3. Germline V CDR1 and CDR2: SGHVS, FQNEAQ. Trimming pared 6 bases from V and 2 bases from J, leaving 22 bases between. CDR3 sequence (DNA): TGTGCCAGCAGGCTGGGAGGGTCTACACTTGCTACTAATGAAAAACTGTTTTTT. Translation gives CASRLGGSTLATNEKLFF. The whole variable domain, filled in from reference TRBV7-8 and TRBJ1-4, reads GAGVSQSPRYKVAKRGQDVALRCDPISGHVSLFWYQQALGQGPEFLTYFQNEAQLDKSGLPSDRFFAERPEGSVSTLKIQRTQQEDSAVYLCASRLGGSTLATNEKLFFGSGTQLSVL.

This chain connects TRBV3-1 (or the pseudogene TRBV3-2) to TRBJ2-2, with TRBD2 identical over 9 bases. V dropped 2 bases and J dropped 8; count of bases not matched to a gene: 9. Germline values: CDR1 LGHDT, CDR2 YNNKEL (reference sequence). CDR3 size: 16 residues. CDR3 in amino acids: CASSQHLAGLRGELFF. Here the CDR3 DNA reads TGTGCCAGCAGCCAACATCTAGCGGGATTAAGAGGGGAGCTGTTTTTT.

This chain connects TRBV18 to TRBJ1-5; TRBD1 aligns across 9 bases. In germline, CDR1 is KGHSH, CDR2 LQKENI. Trimming at V came to 3 bases and at J to 7 bases, leaving 4 bases not matched to a gene. This CDR3 region has 14 residues. This chain's CDR3 is CASSPGQGEQPQHF. In nucleotides, the CDR3 is TGTGCCAGCTCACCGGGACAGGGAGAACAGCCCCAGCATTTT.

This sequence joins TRBV14 and TRBJ2-2; no firm D call. The CDR3 spans 12 residues. Per germline, CDR1 SGHDN and CDR2 FVKESK. V was trimmed by 5 bases and J by 3 bases, leaving 4 bases between them. DNA of the CDR3: TGTGCCAGCAGCGGGCACACCGGGGAGCTGTTTTTT. This gives the protein CASSGHTGELFF.

The chain uses TRBV11-3 and TRBJ1-6; D is unresolved. The germline V and J ends were trimmed by 1 base and 10 bases, with 14 bases remaining between them. The CDR3 runs 15 residues. Germline V gene lookup returns CDR1 SGHNT and CDR2 YENEEA. The CDR3 loop is CASSLGGEVSSPLHF. The CDR3, as DNA: TGTGCCAGCAGCTTAGGTGGAGAGGTGTCATCACCCCTCCACTTT.

The count of this clone is one. The chain combines TRBV19 with TRBJ1-5, with D tentatively TRBD1 (5 bases). CDR3 length: 14 residues. V was pared by 3 bases and J by 4 bases, with 10 bases between. Germline loops: CDR1 LNHDA, CDR2 SQIVND (reference sequence). This CDR3 is CASSIAGQNQPQHF. In DNA, the CDR3 is TGTGCCAGTAGTATTGCGGGGCAAAATCAGCCCCAGCATTTT.

The gene calls are TRBV12-5 and TRBJ2-3; 12 positions match TRBD2. This CDR3 contains 16 residues. The V gene's germline CDR1 is LGHNT and CDR2 FRNRAP. The ends lost 5 bases at V and 5 bases at J; junction bases unmatched: 8. The CDR3 here is CASGPGLAGGRDTQYF. CDR3 bases: TGTGCTAGTGGTCCGGGGCTAGCGGGGGGGAGAGATACGCAGTATTTT.

The J gene is TRBJ1-1, the V gene TRBV4-3; D uncertain. This CDR3 is 13 amino acids long. Trimming stripped 0 bases from V and 1 base from J, with 3 bases between. Germline-derived CDR1 and CDR2 are LGHNA and YSLEER. The CDR3 nucleotides are TGCGCCAGCAGCCAAGACGGGAACACTGAAGCTTTCTTT. Encoded protein: CASSQDGNTEAFF.

V usage is TRBV4-3 and J usage is TRBJ2-1, with D possibly TRBD2 on 5 matching bases. Germline V gene sequence: CDR1 LGHNA, CDR2 YSLEER. There are 16 residues in the CDR3. Trimming removed 3 bases at V and 0 bases at J, with 12 bases between. The CDR3 reads CASSHYGDTSYNEQFF. The CDR3 nucleotides are TGCGCCAGCAGCCATTACGGGGATACCTCCTACAATGAGCAGTTCTTC.

The chain carries TRBV7-9 and TRBJ2-1, with D possibly matching TRBD2 (5 bases). Germline-derived CDR1 and CDR2 are SEHNR and FQNEAQ (reference sequence). This CDR3 contains 13 residues. V lost 5 bases, J lost 6 bases, and 11 bases lay in between. Written as DNA, the CDR3 is TGTGCCAGCAGCCCTCAACGGGGCAATGAGCAGTTCTTC. Protein sequence: CASSPQRGNEQFF. Looking up the rest from reference TRBV7-9 and TRBJ2-1 gives the full variable domain: DTGVSQNPRHKITKRGQNVTFRCDPISEHNRLYWYRQTLGQGPEFLTYFQNEAQLEKSRLLSDRFSAERPKGSFSTLEIQRTEQGDSAMYLCASSPQRGNEQFFGPGTRLTVL.

As for this clone: Other DNA sequences within the sample encode an identical CDR3. CDR3 in amino acids: CASSRGNYGYTF. CDR3 nucleotides: TGTGCCAGCAGCAGGGGTAACTATGGCTACACCTTC. The chain has TRBV27 and TRBJ1-2; D may be TRBD1 (6 bases). Germline V gene data show CDR1 as MNHEY and CDR2 as SMNVEV (reference sequence). The ends were cut back, 6 bases at V and 1 base at J, with 6 bases in the middle. This CDR3 contains 12 residues.

The chain couples TRBV7-8 to TRBJ2-7; D is unclear. V was pared by 1 base and J by 2 bases, with 12 bases between. Germline V gene sequence: CDR1 SGHVS, CDR2 FQNEAQ. The CDR3 is 15 residues long. In DNA, the CDR3 is TGTGCCAGCAGCTTAGGAAACACAGCAGCCTACGAGCAGTACTTC. It codes for CASSLGNTAAYEQYF.

The CDR3 DNA sequence: TGTGCCAGCAGCCACCCGGGCAGGGGGGCGAACACCGGGGAGCTGTTTTTT. It specifies CASSHPGRGANTGELFF. J is TRBJ2-2 and V is TRBV5-4; a weak D match, TRBD1 (7 bases). V gave up 4 bases and J gave up 0 bases, with 16 bases separating them. The germline V gene encodes CDR1 SGHNT and CDR2 YYREEE (reference sequence). The CDR3 spans 17 residues.

Remarks on this clone: Sequence at one end of the junction differs from germline and may be a read error. This chain connects TRBV2 to TRBJ2-1, with D unresolved. The CDR3 consists of 15 residues. Germline assignment: CDR1 SNHLY and CDR2 FYNNEI. This CDR3 reads CVSSEAIWAGNEQFF. The CDR3, as DNA: TGTGTCAGCAGTGAAGCGATCTGGGCAGGAAATGAGCAGTTCTTC.

This sequence joins TRBV14 and TRBJ1-6, with D perhaps TRBD1 (5 bases). Germline V gives CDR1 SGHDN, CDR2 FVKESK. The CDR3 covers 13 residues. The germline V and J ends were trimmed by 6 bases and 7 bases, with 10 bases remaining between them. CDR3 loop: CASRHGGNSPLHF. The DNA for the CDR3 is TGTGCCAGCAGGCACGGGGGGAATTCACCCCTCCACTTT.

The chain carries TRBV7-9 and TRBJ1-6; a weak D match, TRBD1 (5 bases). V gave up 4 bases and J gave up 7 bases, with 11 bases separating them. Looked up from germline, CDR1 is SEHNR and CDR2 is FQNEAQ (reference sequence). This CDR3 region has 14 residues. The CDR3 sequence is CASSSGGSNSPLHF. CDR3 nucleotides: TGTGCCAGCAGCTCCGGGGGAAGCAATTCACCCCTCCACTTT.

The chain links TRBV28 to TRBJ1-2, with TRBD1 as a possible D gene (5 bases). There are 15 residues in the CDR3. CDR1 and CDR2 from the germline V gene are MDHEN and SYDVKM. The V end was cut by 4 bases, the J end by 4 bases, with 16 bases between. The CDR3 loop reads CASSSPRGGGYGYTF. The CDR3 DNA is TGTGCCAGCAGTTCTCCCCGCGGGGGTGGCTATGGCTACACCTTC.

The CDR3 protein is CASSTIITFRDRSYEQYF. The CDR3 DNA reads TGTGCCAGCAGCACAATCATCACCTTCCGGGACAGGTCCTACGAGCAGTACTTC. The chain links TRBV6-2 or TRBV6-3 to TRBJ2-7, with 8 bases matching TRBD1. From germline, CDR1 is MNHEY and CDR2 SVGEGT. Germline trimming cut 6 bases from V and 1 base from J; bases unmatched to any gene: 17. This CDR3 has 18 amino acids.

The chain links TRBV6-2 or TRBV6-3 to TRBJ2-2, with 8 bases that match TRBD2. With 0 bases clipped from V and 1 base from J, the junction kept 16 bases outside the gene matches. Looked up from germline, CDR1 is MNHEY and CDR2 is SVGEGT. The CDR3 covers 21 residues. The CDR3 here is CASSYSPFHGSGDLNTGELFF. CDR3 bases: TGTGCCAGCAGTTACTCCCCTTTTCATGGTAGCGGGGATCTGAACACCGGGGAGCTGTTTTTT.

The rearrangement links TRBV24-1 to TRBJ1-5, with unresolved D. Germline CDR1 and CDR2: KGHDR and SFDVKD. Trimming took off 4 bases at V and 6 bases at J, with 9 bases between the two ends. This CDR3 contains 13 residues. CDR3 region: CATSDGFRQPQHF. For the CDR3, the DNA is TGTGCCACCAGTGACGGGTTTCGTCAGCCCCAGCATTTT.

The chain carries TRBV9 and TRBJ1-4; possible D gene TRBD1, 5 bases. Trimming took 3 bases from V and 4 from J, leaving 13 bases between them. There are 15 residues in the CDR3. The germline gives CDR1 SGDLS, CDR2 YYNGEE. As DNA, the CDR3 is TGTGCCAGCAGCGCAGACAGCCTTAGTAATGAAAAACTGTTTTTT. Its protein product is CASSADSLSNEKLFF.

This clone was seen once. The chain recombines TRBV7-9 with TRBJ2-3; D is possibly TRBD2 (6 bases). This CDR3 contains 15 residues. Trimming cost V 1 base and J 2 bases, with 10 bases left between them. Per germline, CDR1 SEHNR and CDR2 FQNEAQ (reference sequence). The CDR3 DNA follows: TGTGCCAGCAGCTTAGGTAGCGGTTCCACAGATACGCAGTATTTT. This sequence encodes CASSLGSGSTDTQYF. Supplemented by reference TRBV7-9 and TRBJ2-3, the full variable domain reads DTGVSQNPRHKITKRGQNVTFRCDPISEHNRLYWYRQTLGQGPEFLTYFQNEAQLEKSRLLSDRFSAERPKGSFSTLEIQRTEQGDSAMYLCASSLGSGSTDTQYFGPGTRLTVL.

J is TRBJ1-6 and V is TRBV23-1; 7 bases map to TRBD1. TRBV23-1 belongs to the ORF category, with a function that is uncertain. This CDR3 comprises 17 residues. With V trimmed by 2 bases and J by 0 bases, 4 bases remained unmatched. CDR3 DNA: TGCGCCAGCAGTCAAGGGACAGAGAGCTCCTATAATTCACCCCTCCACTTT. Its translation is CASSQGTESSYNSPLHF.